The subject of this entry is one T cell receptor beta chain. This record comes from a study of blood T cell repertoires in COVID-19. Assay used: immunoSEQ multiplex PCR; TCRdb lists only in-frame clones, some missing. The sample shows about 200,000 clones, roughly 82% of them seen only once. This CDR3 spans 16 amino acids. Germline assignment: CDR1 SGHRS and CDR2 YFSETQ. The V gene lost 4 bases and the J gene lost 3 bases, with 18 bases spanning the gap. The source is a man aged 35-49 years with acute COVID-19. The specimen sequenced was PBMCs or T cells enriched from blood (not recorded which). The J gene is TRBJ2-3, the V gene TRBV5-1; weak D call: TRBD2 (6 bases). The CDR3 sequence: CASSRDQGGLTDTQYF. The DNA of the CDR3 is TGCGCCAGCAGCAGGGATCAGGGAGGTTTGACAGATACGCAGTATTTT. Full variable domain (outside the CDR3, taken from reference TRBV5-1 and TRBJ2-3): KAGVTQTPRYLIKTRGQQVTLSCSPISGHRSVSWYQQTPGQGLQFLFEYFSETQRNKGNFPGRFSGRQFSNSRSEMNVSTLELGDSALYLCASSRDQGGLTDTQYFGPGTRLTVL.